The rows below give T cell receptor beta chains drawn from one sample of a study of T cell responses to AZD1222 COVID-19 vaccine. TCRdb keeps only in-frame clones here, not all; method: immunoSEQ multiplex PCR. The data show roughly 120,000 clones, around 89% seen once. The source material was peripheral blood, sampled on day 0 of AZD1222 vaccination. Receptors were obtained from an adult in good health. The CDR3 runs from the conserved cysteine through the conserved F or W. D genes are given only for firm matches.

j_call v_call d_call cdr3_aa cdr3_nt
TRBJ2-1 TRBV19 - CASSFHNEQFF TGTGCCAGTAGCTTTCATAATGAGCAGTTCTTC
TRBJ2-2 TRBV5-5 TRBD1 CASSLAGTETGELFF TGTGCCAGCAGCTTGGCTGGGACAGAAACCGGGGAGCTGTTTTTT
TRBJ2-7 TRBV21-1 - CASSKGKDSSYEQYF TGTGCCAGCAGCAAAGGAAAAGATAGCTCCTACGAGCAGTACTTC
TRBJ2-1 TRBV7-2 - CASSLQGRYNEQFF TGTGCCAGCAGCCTCCAAGGGCGGTACAATGAGCAGTTCTTC
TRBJ2-1 TRBV24-1 TRBD2 CATSDSTGLAGALTYNEQFF TGTGCCACCAGTGATTCTACCGGACTAGCGGGGGCCCTAACATACAATGAGCAGTTCTTC
TRBJ2-5 TRBV18 - CASSLGAKETQYF TGTGCCAGCTCACTGGGGGCCAAAGAGACCCAGTACTTC
TRBJ1-1 TRBV12-3/TRBV12-4 - CASSFGFTEAFF TGTGCCAGCAGTTTCGGGTTCACTGAAGCTTTCTTT
TRBJ1-1 TRBV5-1 TRBD1 CASSLSGTGANTEAFF TGCGCCAGCAGCTTGTCCGGGACAGGGGCAAACACTGAAGCTTTCTTT
TRBJ2-6 TRBV29-1 - CSAAGSGANVLTF TGCAGCGCCGCAGGGTCAGGGGCCAACGTCCTGACTTTC
TRBJ2-6 TRBV6-1 - CASSSVNSGANVLTF TGTGCCAGCAGTTCTGTGAACTCTGGGGCCAACGTCCTGACTTTC
TRBJ2-1 TRBV5-1 - CASSLQGLSYNEQFF TGCGCCAGCAGCTTGCAAGGGTTATCCTACAATGAGCAGTTCTTC
TRBJ1-2 TRBV6-5 - CAIGQQNYGYTF TGTGCCATAGGACAGCAGAACTATGGCTACACCTTC
TRBJ1-5 TRBV19 - CASGAGGNQPQHF TGTGCCAGTGGGGCGGGAGGCAATCAGCCCCAGCATTTT
TRBJ1-2 TRBV4-2 - CASSQVGSGYTF TGTGCCAGCAGCCAAGTCGGCTCAGGCTACACCTTC